This T cell receptor beta chain comes out of a study of response to subunit inactivated influenza vaccine. Study observations and caveats: Each seasonal influenza vaccination, the authors suggested, recruits few new T cells.

Germline CDR1 and CDR2: SGHDT and YYEEEE. Trimming removed 1 base from V and 7 bases from J, with 14 bases in between. This CDR3 has 14 residues. Remarks on this clonotype: Antigen unknown.

TCRdb processed the RT-PCR reads anew with MiXCR; each CDR3 protein has one entry. The table has roughly 790,000 distinct CDR3 sequences, around 20% seen once. The genes are TRBV5-6 and TRBJ1-2; D may be TRBD1 (6 bases). The source was PBMCs from blood, collected about 5 days after vaccination. The clonotype originates from a man aged 50-59 years who received an inactivated influenza vaccine. The CDR3 loop is CASSLYKGVAGYTF. The CDR3, as DNA: TGTGCCAGCAGCTTGTATAAGGGGGTGGCTGGCTACACCTTC. The variable domain in full, completed from reference TRBV5-6 and TRBJ1-2, reads DAGVTQSPTHLIKTRGQQVTLRCSPKSGHDTVSWYQQALGQGPQFIFQYYEEEERQRGNFPDRFSGHQFPNYSSELNVNALLLGDSALYLCASSLYKGVAGYTFGSGTRLTVV.